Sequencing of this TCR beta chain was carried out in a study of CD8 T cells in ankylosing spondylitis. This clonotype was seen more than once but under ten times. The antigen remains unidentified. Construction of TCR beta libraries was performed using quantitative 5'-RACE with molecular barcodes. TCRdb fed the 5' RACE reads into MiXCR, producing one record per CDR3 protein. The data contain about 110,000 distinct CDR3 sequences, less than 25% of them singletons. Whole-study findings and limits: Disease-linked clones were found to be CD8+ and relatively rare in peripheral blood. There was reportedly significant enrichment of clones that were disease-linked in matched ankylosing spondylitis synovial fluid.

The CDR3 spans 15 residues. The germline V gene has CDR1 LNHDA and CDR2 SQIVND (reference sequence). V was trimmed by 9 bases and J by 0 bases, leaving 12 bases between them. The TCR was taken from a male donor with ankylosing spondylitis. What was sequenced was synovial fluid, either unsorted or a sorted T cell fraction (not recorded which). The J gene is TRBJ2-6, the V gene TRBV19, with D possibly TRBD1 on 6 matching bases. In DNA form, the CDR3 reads TGTGCCAGCCGGACAGTTGGCTCTGGGGCCAACGTCCTGACTTTC. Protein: CASRTVGSGANVLTF.